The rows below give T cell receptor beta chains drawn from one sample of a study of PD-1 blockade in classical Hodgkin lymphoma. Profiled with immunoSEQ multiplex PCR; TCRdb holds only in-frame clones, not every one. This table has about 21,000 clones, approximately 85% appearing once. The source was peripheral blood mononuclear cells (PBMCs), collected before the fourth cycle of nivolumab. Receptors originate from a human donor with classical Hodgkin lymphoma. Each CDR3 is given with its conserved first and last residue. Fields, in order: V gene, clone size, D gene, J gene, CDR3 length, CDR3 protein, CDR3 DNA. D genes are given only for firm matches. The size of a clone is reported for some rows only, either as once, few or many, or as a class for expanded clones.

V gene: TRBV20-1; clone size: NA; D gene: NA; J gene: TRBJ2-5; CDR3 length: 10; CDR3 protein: CSAARGTQYF; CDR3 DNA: TGCAGTGCAGCCCGGGGGACCCAGTACTTC
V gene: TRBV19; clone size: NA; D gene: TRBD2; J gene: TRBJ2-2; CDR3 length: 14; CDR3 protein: CASIPGGSTGELFF; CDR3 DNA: TGTGCCAGTATTCCGGGAGGTAGCACCGGGGAGCTGTTTTTT
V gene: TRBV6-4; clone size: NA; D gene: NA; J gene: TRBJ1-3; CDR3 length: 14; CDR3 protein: CASRNFSSGNTIYF; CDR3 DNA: TGTGCCAGCAGAAACTTCTCCTCTGGAAACACCATATATTTT
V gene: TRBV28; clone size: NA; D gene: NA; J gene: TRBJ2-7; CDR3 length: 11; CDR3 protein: CASSRKRGQYF; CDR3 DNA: TGTGCCAGCAGTCGCAAAAGGGGGCAGTACTTC
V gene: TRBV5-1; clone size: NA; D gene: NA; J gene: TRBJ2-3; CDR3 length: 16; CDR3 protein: CASSLQSFSSTDTQYF; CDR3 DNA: TGCGCCAGCAGCTTACAGAGTTTTTCTAGCACAGATACGCAGTATTTT
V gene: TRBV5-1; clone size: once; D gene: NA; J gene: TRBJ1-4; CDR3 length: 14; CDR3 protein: CASSRSGANEKLFF; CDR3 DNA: TGCGCCAGCAGCAGAAGTGGGGCTAATGAAAAACTGTTTTTT
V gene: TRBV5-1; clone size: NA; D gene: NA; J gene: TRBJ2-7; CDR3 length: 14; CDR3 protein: CASSLLTATYEQYF; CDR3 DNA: TGCGCCAGCAGCTTGTTGACGGCGACCTACGAGCAGTACTTC
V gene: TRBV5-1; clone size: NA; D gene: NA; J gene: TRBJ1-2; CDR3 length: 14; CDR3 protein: CASSLVPENYGYTF; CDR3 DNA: TGCGCCAGCAGCTTGGTCCCGGAAAACTATGGCTACACCTTC
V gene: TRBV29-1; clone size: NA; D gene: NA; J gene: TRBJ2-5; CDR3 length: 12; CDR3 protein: CSVVGTQETQYF; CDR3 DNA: TGCAGCGTTGTGGGGACACAAGAGACCCAGTACTTC
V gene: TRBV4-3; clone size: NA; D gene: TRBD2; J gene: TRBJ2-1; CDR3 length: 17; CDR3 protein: CASSRGAGGGSTGEQFF; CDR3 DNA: TGCGCCAGCAGCCGGGGGGCGGGAGGAGGGTCTACGGGTGAGCAGTTCTTC
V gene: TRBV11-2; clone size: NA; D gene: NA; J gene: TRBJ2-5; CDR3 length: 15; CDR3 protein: CASSLDQGRGETQYF; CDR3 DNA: TGTGCCAGCAGCTTAGATCAGGGAAGAGGCGAGACCCAGTACTTC
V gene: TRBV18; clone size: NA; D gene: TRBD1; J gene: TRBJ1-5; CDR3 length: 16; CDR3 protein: CASSPPGTGVNQPQHF; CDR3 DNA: TGTGCCAGCTCACCTCCCGGGACAGGGGTAAATCAGCCCCAGCATTTT
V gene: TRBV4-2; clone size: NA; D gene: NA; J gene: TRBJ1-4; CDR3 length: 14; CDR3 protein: CASSQDRSTPKLFF; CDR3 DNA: TGTGCCAGCAGCCAAGACCGTTCAACCCCAAAACTGTTTTTT
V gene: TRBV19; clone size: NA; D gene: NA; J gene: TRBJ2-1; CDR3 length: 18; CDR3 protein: CASSKKPGTLVRYTEQFF; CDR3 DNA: TGTGCCAGTAGTAAGAAACCCGGGACACTCGTCAGGTACACTGAGCAGTTCTTC
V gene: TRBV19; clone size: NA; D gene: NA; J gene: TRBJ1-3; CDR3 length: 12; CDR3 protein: CASSINGNTIYF; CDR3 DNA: TGTGCCAGTAGTATTAATGGAAACACCATATATTTT
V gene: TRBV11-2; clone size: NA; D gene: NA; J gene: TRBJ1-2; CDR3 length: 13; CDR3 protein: CASSLNGGVGYTF; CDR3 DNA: TGTGCCAGCAGCTTAAACGGGGGCGTTGGCTACACCTTC
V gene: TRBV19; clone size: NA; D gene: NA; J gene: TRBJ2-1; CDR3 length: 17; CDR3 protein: CASSIDTGSSDYNEQFF; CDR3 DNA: TGTGCCAGTAGTATAGATACAGGGTCTAGCGACTACAATGAGCAGTTCTTC
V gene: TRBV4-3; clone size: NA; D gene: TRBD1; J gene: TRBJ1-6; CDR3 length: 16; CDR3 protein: CASSRGDRGNNSPLHF; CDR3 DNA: TGCGCCAGCAGCCGAGGAGACAGGGGAAATAATTCACCCCTCCACTTT
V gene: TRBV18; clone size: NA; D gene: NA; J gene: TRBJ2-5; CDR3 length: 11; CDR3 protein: CASSPEETQYF; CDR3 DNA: TGTGCCAGCTCACCGGAGGAGACCCAGTACTTC
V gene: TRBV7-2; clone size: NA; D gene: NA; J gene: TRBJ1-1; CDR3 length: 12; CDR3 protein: CASSLGVTAAFF; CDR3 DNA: TGTGCCAGCAGCTTAGGGGTGACAGCCGCTTTCTTT
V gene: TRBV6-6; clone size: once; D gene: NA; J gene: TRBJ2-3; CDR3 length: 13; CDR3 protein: CASFKPSTDTQYF; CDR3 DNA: TGTGCCAGCTTTAAGCCGAGCACAGATACGCAGTATTTT
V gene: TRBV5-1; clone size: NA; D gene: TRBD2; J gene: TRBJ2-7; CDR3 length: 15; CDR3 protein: CASSLAGGAGYEQYF; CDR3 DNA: TGCGCCAGCAGCTTGGCGGGAGGGGCCGGGTACGAGCAGTACTTC